These 15 T cell receptor beta chains were all obtained from the same sample, sequenced in a study of identical twins. TCRdb used MiXCR to reprocess the 5' RACE reads, holding one entry per CDR3 protein. The table has 1.5 million to 2 million distinct CDR3 sequences, around 33% seen once; the top ten hold about 0.27%. What was sequenced was cord blood. These receptors were obtained from a newborn girl in good health.

This clonotype was seen only a few times. The rearrangement joins TRBV4-1 to TRBJ2-7, with 11 bases fitting TRBD2. V was pared by 1 base and J by 7 bases, with 12 bases of the junction left unmatched. Germline loops: CDR1 MGHRA, CDR2 YSYEKL. The CDR3 runs to 17 residues. CDR3 nucleotides: TGCGCCAGCAGCCAAGGTTCTTCAGGACTAGCGGGTCGAGAGCAGTACTTC. Translated, it gives CASSQGSSGLAGREQYF.

There are a few counts of this clonotype. A read error may explain this, as a much larger clone is one base away. Here the CDR3 reads CASRALSYNEQYF. The CDR3 DNA follows: TGTGCCAGCAGGGCGCTTTCCTACAATGAGCAGTACTTC. The V gene is TRBV7-2, the J gene TRBJ2-7; no clear D. Germline CDR1 is SGHTA and CDR2 is FQGNSA. Trimming took off 6 bases at V and 7 bases at J, with 16 bases between the two ends. This CDR3 is built from 13 residues.

There are many counts of this clonotype. V is TRBV20-1 and J is TRBJ2-5; D is uncertain. Germline values: CDR1 DFQATT, CDR2 SNEGSKA (reference sequence). This CDR3 has 14 residues. V was shortened by 1 base and J by 4 bases, with 13 bases between the two germline ends. The CDR3 region has the DNA TGCAGTGCTAGAGTGGAGATCTATCTAGAGACCCAGTACTTC. Its translation: CSARVEIYLETQYF.

This clonotype was found once. CDR3 amino acids: CASSLGAGGVTDTQYF. The CDR3 DNA reads as TGTGCCAGCAGCTTAGGGGCAGGGGGTGTCACAGATACGCAGTATTTT. The J gene is TRBJ2-3, the V gene TRBV11-2, with 7 positions matching TRBD1. The germline V gene has CDR1 SGHAT and CDR2 FQNNGV. The CDR3 runs to 16 residues. The J segment lost 2 bases and the V segment lost 1 base, leaving 6 bases of the junction unmatched.

The table lists this clonotype with a few counts. The gene calls are TRBV12-3 or TRBV12-4 and TRBJ2-7, with 7 bases fitting TRBD1. The CDR3 runs 17 residues. The V segment lost 5 bases and the J segment 0 bases; nucleotides outside the gene matches: 13. As DNA, the CDR3 is TGTGCCAGCAGTCTTGCTTCAGGGGGATATCTCTCCTACGAGCAGTACTTC. Residues: CASSLASGGYLSYEQYF.

The CDR3, as DNA: TGTGCCAGCGTTACGGAATACGAGCAGTACTTC. This codes for CASVTEYEQYF. The chain has TRBV6-6 and TRBJ2-4; no definite D call. The DNA end is a closer match to TRBJ2-7, so the J assignment may be wrong. This CDR3 is built from 11 residues. From germline, CDR1 is MNHNY and CDR2 SVGAGI (reference sequence).

J is TRBJ2-1 and V is TRBV2; 8 bases fit TRBD2. With 7 bases clipped from V and 2 bases from J, the junction kept 4 bases outside the gene matches. The CDR3 has 14 residues. Germline lookup yields CDR1 SNHLY and CDR2 FYNNEI. CDR3 sequence: CASKDGRAYNEQFF. The CDR3 region has the DNA TGTGCCAGCAAGGACGGGAGGGCCTACAATGAGCAGTTCTTC.

The CDR3 sequence is CASSEEGLSNQPQHF. The CDR3 coding sequence is TGTGCCAGCAGTGAAGAAGGACTTAGCAATCAGCCCCAGCATTTT. This rearrangement joins TRBV6-1 to TRBJ1-5; D gene unclear. This CDR3 has 15 residues. Germline values: CDR1 MNHNS, CDR2 SASEGT. The V gene lost 1 base and the J gene lost 0 bases, with 7 bases spanning the gap.

The chain has TRBV9 and TRBJ1-1; D ambiguous. The CDR3 runs 13 residues. V was clipped by 1 base and J by 8 bases, with 12 bases between them. The germline V gene has CDR1 SGDLS and CDR2 YYNGEE. The CDR3 is CASSVRGGGEAFF. In DNA, the CDR3 is TGTGCCAGCAGCGTAAGAGGTGGTGGAGAAGCTTTCTTT.

In this sample, this clonotype turned up a few times. The J gene is TRBJ2-4, the V gene TRBV6-1; TRBD1 or TRBD2 may be the D gene (5 bases each). Near its end, the DNA agrees better with TRBJ2-7, so the J call may be wrong. CDR1 is MNHNS and CDR2 is SASEGT in the germline V gene. This CDR3 comprises 13 residues. The CDR3 loop reads CASLGRYVYEQYF. Written as DNA, the CDR3 is TGTGCCAGCTTGGGACGGTACGTCTACGAGCAGTACTTC.

This chain joins TRBV4-2 and TRBJ2-7; the match to TRBD2 covers 7 bases. V was clipped by 1 base and J by 3 bases; unmatched bases: 9. CDR3 length: 16 amino acids. The germline CDR1 and CDR2 sequences are LGHNA and YNFKEQ. CDR3 DNA sequence: TGTGCCAGCAGCCAAGTTACGGCTAGCGGTAACTACGAGCAGTACTTC. It specifies CASSQVTASGNYEQYF.

The chain carries TRBV2 and TRBJ2-4, with D perhaps TRBD2 (5 bases). V shed 8 bases and J shed 7 bases, with 15 bases lying between them. CDR1 SNHLY and CDR2 FYNNEI come from the germline V gene. This CDR3 has 13 residues. CDR3 region: CASRRLLENIQYF. The CDR3 DNA reads as TGTGCCAGCCGACGACTACTCGAGAACATTCAGTACTTC. Using reference TRBV2 and TRBJ2-4 for the parts outside the CDR3, the full variable domain is EPEVTQTPSHQVTQMGQEVILRCVPISNHLYFYWYRQILGQKVEFLVSFYNNEISEKSEIFDDQFSVERPDGSNFTLKIRSTKLEDSAMYFCASRRLLENIQYFGAGTRLSVL.

In its sample, this clonotype was seen a few times. The chain couples TRBV7-2 to TRBJ1-4; D is undetermined. V shed 5 bases and J shed 7 bases, with 14 bases lying between them. Looked up from germline, CDR1 is SGHTA and CDR2 is FQGNSA. The CDR3 extends over 14 amino acids. CDR3 coding DNA: TGTGCCAGCAGCGATCCAGGCTGGGGTGAAAAACTGTTTTTT. Amino acids: CASSDPGWGEKLFF.

This clonotype was seen only a few times. This chain joins TRBV12-3 or TRBV12-4 and TRBJ2-5, with D uncertain. V dropped 7 bases and J dropped 11 bases, with 14 bases sitting between them. CDR3 length equals 11 residues. The DNA of the CDR3 is TGTGCCAGCACTACCGAGAGTGAGCAGTACTTC. Its protein is CASTTESEQYF.

V usage is TRBV6-5 and J usage is TRBJ2-1, with 15 bases identical to TRBD2. This CDR3 has 18 residues. Germline V gives CDR1 MNHEY, CDR2 SVGAGI. Germline trimming cut 2 bases from V and 3 bases from J; bases unmatched to any gene: 5. The CDR3 DNA is TGTGCCAGCAGTTACCGGACTAGCGGGGGGGCGATCTACAATGAGCAGTTCTTC. It yields the protein CASSYRTSGGAIYNEQFF.